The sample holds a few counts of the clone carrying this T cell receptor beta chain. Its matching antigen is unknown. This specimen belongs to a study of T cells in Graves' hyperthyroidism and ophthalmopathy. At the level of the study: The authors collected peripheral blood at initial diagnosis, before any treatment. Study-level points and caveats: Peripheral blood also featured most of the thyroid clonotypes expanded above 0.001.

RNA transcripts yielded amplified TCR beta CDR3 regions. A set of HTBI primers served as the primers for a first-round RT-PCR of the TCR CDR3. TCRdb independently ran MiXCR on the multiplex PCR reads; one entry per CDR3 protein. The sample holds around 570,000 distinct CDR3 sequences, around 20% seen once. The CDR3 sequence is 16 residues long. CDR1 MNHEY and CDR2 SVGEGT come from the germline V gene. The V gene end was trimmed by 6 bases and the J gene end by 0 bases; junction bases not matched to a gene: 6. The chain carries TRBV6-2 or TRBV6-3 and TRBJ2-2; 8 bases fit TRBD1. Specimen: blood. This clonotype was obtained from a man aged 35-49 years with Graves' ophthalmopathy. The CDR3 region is CASRRGQAPNTGELFF. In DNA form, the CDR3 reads TGTGCCAGCAGGCGGGGACAGGCCCCGAACACCGGGGAGCTGTTTTTT.